The 31 T cell receptor beta chains below were found in one sample sequenced in a study of blood T cell repertoires in COVID-19. Profiling relied on immunoSEQ multiplex PCR, and the TCRdb table lists in-frame clones only, not all of them. Seen here are 200,000 to 250,000 clones, around 83% observed once, and the top ten hold about 9.7%. Sequencing used peripheral blood. These receptors were taken from a man aged 45-65 years with active or convalescent COVID-19.

J is TRBJ1-3 and V is TRBV7-9; 10 positions agree with TRBD1. Looked up from germline, CDR1 is SEHNR and CDR2 is FQNEAQ (reference sequence). CDR3 size: 19 residues. The V gene end was trimmed by 5 bases and the J gene end by 0 bases; junction bases not matched to a gene: 13. The CDR3 nucleotides are TGTGCCAGCAGCAGCCGACAGGGGGCAATTTCCCCCTCTGGAAACACCATATATTTT. Protein: CASSSRQGAISPSGNTIYF. The full variable domain, completed using reference TRBV7-9 and TRBJ1-3, is DTGVSQNPRHKITKRGQNVTFRCDPISEHNRLYWYRQTLGQGPEFLTYFQNEAQLEKSRLLSDRFSAERPKGSFSTLEIQRTEQGDSAMYLCASSSRQGAISPSGNTIYFGEGSWLTVV.

A note on this clone: Other DNA sequences within the sample encode an identical CDR3. The gene calls are TRBV4-1 and TRBJ2-5; D might be TRBD1 (5 bases). Germline CDR1 reads MGHRA; CDR2 reads YSYEKL. The CDR3 is 14 residues long. V lost 4 bases to trimming and J lost 2 bases, with 11 bases between them. This chain's CDR3 is CASSPRQGQETQYF. CDR3 coding DNA: TGCGCCAGCAGCCCCCGGCAGGGTCAAGAGACCCAGTACTTC.

J is TRBJ1-2 and V is TRBV6-1, with unresolved D. The V and J ends lost 0 bases and 9 bases respectively, with 14 bases between them. The V gene's germline CDR1 is MNHNS and CDR2 SASEGT. CDR3 length equals 14 residues. The CDR3 sequence is CASSEAPGMGSYTF. DNA of the CDR3: TGTGCCAGCAGTGAAGCACCGGGGATGGGTAGCTACACCTTC.

This clone was found once. The chain links TRBV24-1 to TRBJ1-4, with TRBD1 identical over 9 bases. Germline V gene sequence: CDR1 KGHDR, CDR2 SFDVKD. This CDR3 contains 15 residues. J was trimmed by 7 bases and V by 2 bases; bases with no gene match: 4. Here the CDR3 reads CATSDSGTGSEKLFF. CDR3 coding DNA: TGTGCCACCAGTGATTCCGGGACAGGGTCTGAAAAACTGTTTTTT.

V usage is TRBV27 and J usage is TRBJ2-1; the match to TRBD2 covers 11 bases. CDR1 is MNHEY and CDR2 is SMNVEV in the germline V gene (reference sequence). CDR3 length: 17 residues. Trimming removed 2 bases from V and 7 bases from J; junction bases left unmatched: 10. As DNA, the CDR3 is TGTGCCAGCAGTTTACCGTCCACTAGCGGGAGTGTTAATGAGCAGTTCTTC. It translates to CASSLPSTSGSVNEQFF.

The chain has TRBV5-6 and TRBJ2-2; TRBD1 matches at 7 bases. V lost 6 bases and J lost 1; bases outside the gene matches: 9. The CDR3 runs 16 residues. CDR1 SGHDT and CDR2 YYEEEE come from the germline V gene. In DNA form, the CDR3 reads TGTGCCAGCAATAAAGGGTGGACAGGGAACACCGGGGAGCTGTTTTTT. Amino acid sequence: CASNKGWTGNTGELFF.

The chain combines TRBV7-2 with TRBJ1-2; 8 nucleotides line up with TRBD1. Trimming removed 0 bases from V and 8 bases from J; junction bases left unmatched: 5. The CDR3 contains 14 residues. Germline lookup yields CDR1 SGHTA and CDR2 FQGNSA. Here the CDR3 DNA reads TGTGCCAGCAGCTTAGCCGGACAGGGCACGGGCTACACCTTC. Protein product: CASSLAGQGTGYTF.

The V call is TRBV7-9, the J call TRBJ2-4; D remains unclear. Germline-derived CDR1 and CDR2 are SEHNR and FQNEAQ (reference sequence). This CDR3 contains 13 residues. Trimming took 5 bases from V and 4 from J, leaving 9 bases between them. Written as DNA, the CDR3 is TGTGCCAGCAGCCATACAGATAAAAACATTCAGTACTTC. As protein: CASSHTDKNIQYF.

This sequence joins TRBV5-4 and TRBJ2-7; 12 positions match TRBD2. The CDR3 is made up of 14 amino acids. V shed 4 bases and J 7 bases; nucleotides not matched to a gene: 6. CDR1 and CDR2 from the germline V gene are SGHNT and YYREEE (reference sequence). The chain's CDR3 is CASSLAGGPVEQYV. In nucleotides, the CDR3 is TGTGCCAGCAGCCTAGCGGGGGGGCCTGTAGAGCAGTACGTC.

The CDR3 DNA is TGTGCCAGCAGCCGGTTGCGGGGCATGGAGACCCAGTACTTC. It is translated as CASSRLRGMETQYF. The gene calls are TRBV7-2 and TRBJ2-5, with D possibly TRBD2 on 6 matching bases. Germline V gives CDR1 SGHTA, CDR2 FQGNSA. This CDR3 contains 14 residues. The ends were cut back, 5 bases at V and 5 bases at J, with 15 bases in the middle.

The V call is TRBV10-1, the J call TRBJ2-1; 8 nucleotides agree with TRBD2. Germline values: CDR1 WNHNN, CDR2 SYGVQD (reference sequence). The CDR3 spans 19 residues. J was trimmed by 0 bases and V by 8 bases; bases with no gene match: 18. The CDR3 DNA sequence: TGCGCCAGCCATGCTGACGGGCAGCGGGAGTTAAGCTCCTACAATGAGCAGTTCTTC. Residues: CASHADGQRELSSYNEQFF.

This chain connects TRBV11-2 to TRBJ1-1, with D hard to call. CDR1 and CDR2 (germline): SGHAT, FQNNGV. V was clipped by 3 bases and J by 1 base, with 6 bases between them. The CDR3 runs to 13 residues. CDR3 DNA: TGTGCCAGCAGCTTTACAGAGAACACTGAAGCTTTCTTT. It translates to CASSFTENTEAFF.

This sequence joins TRBV5-5 and TRBJ1-6; no clear D gene. The germline gives CDR1 SGHKS, CDR2 YYEKEE (reference sequence). Deletions cut 0 bases from V and 0 bases from J, with 13 bases between. The CDR3 contains 18 residues. The CDR3 nucleotides are TGTGCCAGCAGCTTGGTTCGTGCAGGCCTCTCCTATAATTCACCCCTCCACTTT. Amino acid sequence: CASSLVRAGLSYNSPLHF.

The rearrangement joins TRBV12-3 or TRBV12-4 to TRBJ2-3; the D is unclear. The CDR3 sequence is 12 residues long. V was clipped by 2 bases and J by 4 bases, with 4 bases between them. CDR3: CASSLSPDTQYF. The CDR3 DNA follows: TGTGCCAGCAGTTTAAGCCCAGATACGCAGTATTTT.

The chain has TRBV18 and TRBJ1-5; the D is unclear. The CDR3 extends over 15 amino acids. V gave up 2 bases and J gave up 3 bases, with 11 bases separating them. CDR1 is KGHSH, CDR2 LQKENI, per germline. The DNA of the CDR3 is TGTGCCAGCTCACCAAGTGGAGTAGACAATCAGCCCCAGCATTTT. This codes for CASSPSGVDNQPQHF.

The chain employs TRBV3-1 (or the pseudogene TRBV3-2) and TRBJ1-1; D is undetermined. Germline CDR1 LGHDT, CDR2 YNNKEL (reference sequence). V was trimmed by 6 bases and J by 4 bases, leaving 9 bases between them. The CDR3 runs 12 residues. The CDR3 coding sequence is TGTGCCAGCAGGCATCGGGGCACTGAAGCTTTCTTT. Protein product: CASRHRGTEAFF.

The chain links TRBV29-1 to TRBJ1-2, with TRBD1 identical over 7 bases. Per the germline V gene, CDR1 is SQVTM and CDR2 is ANQGSEA. CDR3 length equals 13 residues. The ends lost 6 bases at V and 3 bases at J; junction bases unmatched: 7. CDR3 amino acids: CSVQTGWDYGYTF. CDR3 bases: TGCAGCGTACAGACAGGGTGGGACTATGGCTACACCTTC.

This rearrangement joins TRBV9 to TRBJ1-1; 9 bases are shared with TRBD1. Germline CDR1 reads SGDLS; CDR2 reads YYNGEE. This CDR3 contains 16 residues. Trimming cost V 0 bases and J 1 base; bases outside gene matches: 4. The CDR3 bases are TGTGCCAGCAGCGTAGCGGGACAGGGCGCGAACACTGAAGCTTTCTTT. Protein: CASSVAGQGANTEAFF.

The chain joins TRBV24-1 to TRBJ1-5; weak D call: TRBD1 (6 bases). CDR3 length: 16 amino acids. The germline CDR1 and CDR2 sequences are KGHDR and SFDVKD. V gave up 4 bases and J gave up 3 bases, with 15 bases separating them. For the CDR3, the DNA is TGTGCCACCAGTGACCCCCGACAGGCCTACAATCAGCCCCAGCATTTT. It yields the protein CATSDPRQAYNQPQHF.

J is TRBJ1-6 and V is TRBV4-2, with 8 bases identical to TRBD1. After removal of 0 bases from V and 8 bases from J, the junction contained 3 bases not matched to a gene. The CDR3 sequence is 15 residues long. Germline loops: CDR1 LGHNA, CDR2 YNFKEQ. The chain's CDR3 is CASSQDLQGDSPLHF. DNA of the CDR3: TGTGCCAGCAGCCAAGATCTACAGGGGGATTCACCCCTCCACTTT.

The chain links TRBV5-1 to TRBJ1-4; 7 bases map to TRBD1. J was trimmed by 6 bases and V by 3 bases; bases with no gene match: 17. There are 18 residues in the CDR3. From germline, CDR1 is SGHRS and CDR2 YFSETQ. CDR3 in DNA: TGCGCCAGCAGCTGGAGGGGGCAGGCTTACCCGGCGGATGAAAAACTGTTTTTT. It translates to CASSWRGQAYPADEKLFF.

This CDR3 reads CASSLQGQNSRETQYF. The CDR3 coding sequence is TGCGCCAGCAGCTTGCAGGGACAAAATTCGAGGGAGACCCAGTACTTC. J is TRBJ2-5 and V is TRBV5-1, with D possibly matching TRBD1 (6 bases). The CDR3 covers 16 residues. Germline-derived CDR1 and CDR2 are SGHRS and YFSETQ. With 1 base removed from V and 5 bases from J, the gap between germline ends came to 18 bases.

This clone has only one observation. CDR3 region: CASSAGTIVNEQFF. CDR3 sequence (DNA): TGCGCCAGCAGCGCCGGGACTATAGTCAATGAGCAGTTCTTC. J is TRBJ2-1 and V is TRBV5-1, with 7 bases matching TRBD2. The germline CDR1 and CDR2 sequences are SGHRS and YFSETQ. This CDR3 is built from 14 residues. After removal of 4 bases from V and 6 bases from J, the junction contained 7 bases not matched to a gene.

The CDR3 sequence: CASNSAGGQETQYF. CDR3 sequence (DNA): TGCGCCAGCAACAGCGCGGGCGGTCAAGAGACCCAGTACTTC. The V call is TRBV5-1, the J call TRBJ2-5, with D tentatively TRBD2 (5 bases). The CDR3 spans 14 residues. The ends were cut back, 6 bases at V and 2 bases at J, with 14 bases in the middle. Germline assignment: CDR1 SGHRS and CDR2 YFSETQ.

The rearrangement uses TRBV6-5 and TRBJ2-5; weak D call: TRBD1 (6 bases). Germline CDR1 reads MNHEY; CDR2 reads SVGAGI. This CDR3 spans 13 amino acids. V was clipped by 7 bases and J by 2 bases, with 11 bases between them. The CDR3 DNA follows: TGTGCCAGCACAACTAGGGGGCAAGAGACCCAGTACTTC. As protein: CASTTRGQETQYF.

V is TRBV5-1 and J is TRBJ2-3; tentative D call: TRBD1 (7 bases). V was trimmed by 7 bases and J by 2 bases, leaving 20 bases between them. This CDR3 is built from 16 residues. Germline CDR1 reads SGHRS; CDR2 reads YFSETQ. For the CDR3, the DNA is TGCGCCAGCTCCCAGGGGGGCGTGGTACCCACAGATACGCAGTATTTT. Its protein product is CASSQGGVVPTDTQYF.

The V gene is TRBV7-9, the J gene TRBJ1-3; D gene uncertain. CDR1 and CDR2 (germline): SEHNR, FQNEAQ (reference sequence). V lost 0 bases, J lost 4 bases, and 7 bases lay in between. The CDR3 contains 14 residues. CDR3: CASSLALVGNTIYF. The CDR3 nucleotides read TGTGCCAGCAGCTTAGCGTTAGTCGGAAACACCATATATTTT. The variable domain in full, with the rest retrieved from reference TRBV7-9 and TRBJ1-3, is DTGVSQNPRHKITKRGQNVTFRCDPISEHNRLYWYRQTLGQGPEFLTYFQNEAQLEKSRLLSDRFSAERPKGSFSTLEIQRTEQGDSAMYLCASSLALVGNTIYFGEGSWLTVV.

The rearrangement links TRBV18 to TRBJ1-1; TRBD1 matches at 8 bases. CDR1 and CDR2 from the germline V gene are KGHSH and LQKENI. The junction had 4 bases not matched to a gene; V was cut back by 4 bases and J by 3 bases. The CDR3 runs to 14 residues. CDR3 in amino acids: CASSQVDRDTEAFF. Written as DNA, the CDR3 is TGTGCCAGCTCACAGGTGGACAGGGACACTGAAGCTTTCTTT.

This rearrangement joins TRBV4-2 to TRBJ2-3; 10 bases map to TRBD2. The CDR3 is made up of 21 amino acids. With V trimmed by 4 bases and J by 0 bases, 19 bases remained unmatched. Germline lookup yields CDR1 LGHNA and CDR2 YNFKEQ. Here the CDR3 reads CASSPYTSSGGAEISTDTQYF. CDR3 sequence (DNA): TGTGCCAGCAGCCCCTATACCTCTAGCGGGGGCGCCGAGATTAGCACAGATACGCAGTATTTT.

This clone was observed a few times. The chain combines TRBV15 with TRBJ1-5; unclear D gene. The germline V gene has CDR1 LNHNV and CDR2 YYDKDF (reference sequence). This CDR3 is 18 amino acids long. Trimming stripped 0 bases from V and 2 bases from J, with 17 bases between. In DNA form, the CDR3 reads TGTGCCACCAGCAGAGATGGCCCCGGAGGGAGAGGCAATCAGCCCCAGCATTTT. Translated: CATSRDGPGGRGNQPQHF.

The V call is TRBV7-2, the J call TRBJ2-5; TRBD2 is a possible D gene (6 bases). This CDR3 is built from 17 residues. In germline, CDR1 is SGHTA, CDR2 FQGNSA. V was pared by 4 bases and J by 4 bases, with 22 bases between. CDR3 DNA: TGTGCCAGCAGCTGGGGGGTTCGGACCCACCGGGGAGAGACCCAGTACTTC. It codes for CASSWGVRTHRGETQYF. Full variable domain (outside the CDR3, taken from reference TRBV7-2 and TRBJ2-5): GAGVSQSPSNKVTEKGKDVELRCDPISGHTALYWYRQSLGQGLEFLIYFQGNSAPDKSGLPSDRFSAERTGGSVSTLTIQRTQQEDSAVYLCASSWGVRTHRGETQYFGPGTRLLVL.